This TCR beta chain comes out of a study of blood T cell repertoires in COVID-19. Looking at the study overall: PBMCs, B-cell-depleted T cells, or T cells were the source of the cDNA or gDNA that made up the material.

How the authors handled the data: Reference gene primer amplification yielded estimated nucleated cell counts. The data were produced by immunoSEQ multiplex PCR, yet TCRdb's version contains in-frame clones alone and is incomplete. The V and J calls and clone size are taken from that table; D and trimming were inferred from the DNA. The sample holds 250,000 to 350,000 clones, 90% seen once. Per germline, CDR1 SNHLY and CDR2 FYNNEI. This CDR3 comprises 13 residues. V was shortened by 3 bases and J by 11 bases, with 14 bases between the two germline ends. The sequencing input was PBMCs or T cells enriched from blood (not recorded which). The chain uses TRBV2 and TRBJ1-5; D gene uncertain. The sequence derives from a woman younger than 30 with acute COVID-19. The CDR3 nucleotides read TGTGCCAGCAGTGATTGGCCCCCCGCGGCCCAGCATTTT. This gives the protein CASSDWPPAAQHF.